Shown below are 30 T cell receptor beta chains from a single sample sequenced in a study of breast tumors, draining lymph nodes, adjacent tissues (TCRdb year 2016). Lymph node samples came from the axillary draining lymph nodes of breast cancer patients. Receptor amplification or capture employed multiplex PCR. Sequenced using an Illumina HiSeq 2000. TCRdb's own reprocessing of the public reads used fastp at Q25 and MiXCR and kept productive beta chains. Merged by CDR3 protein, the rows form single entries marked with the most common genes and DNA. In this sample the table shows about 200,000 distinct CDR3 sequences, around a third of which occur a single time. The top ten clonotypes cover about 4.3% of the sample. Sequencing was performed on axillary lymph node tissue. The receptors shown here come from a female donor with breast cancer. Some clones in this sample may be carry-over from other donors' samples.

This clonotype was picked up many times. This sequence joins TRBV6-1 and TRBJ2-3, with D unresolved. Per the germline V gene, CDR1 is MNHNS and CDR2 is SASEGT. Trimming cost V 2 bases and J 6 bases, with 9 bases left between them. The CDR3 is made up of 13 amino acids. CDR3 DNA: TGTGCCAGCAGTGAAAGAGGTTACGATACGCAGTATTTT. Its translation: CASSERGYDTQYF.

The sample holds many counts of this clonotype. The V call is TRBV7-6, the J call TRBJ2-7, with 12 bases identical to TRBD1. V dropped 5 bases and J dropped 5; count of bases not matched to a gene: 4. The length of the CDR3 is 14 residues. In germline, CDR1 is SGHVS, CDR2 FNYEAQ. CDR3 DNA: TGTGCCAGCAGCCCCGGGACAGGGGGCGACGAGCAGTACTTC. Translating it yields CASSPGTGGDEQYF.

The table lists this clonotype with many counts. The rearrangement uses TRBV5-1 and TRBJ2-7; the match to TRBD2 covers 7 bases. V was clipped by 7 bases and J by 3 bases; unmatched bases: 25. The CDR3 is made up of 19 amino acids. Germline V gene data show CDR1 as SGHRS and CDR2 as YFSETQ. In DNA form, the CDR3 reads TGCGCCAGCGTGACCGGGACCCAAGGGAGGGAAGAGGCAAGCTACGAGCAGTACTTC. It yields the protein CASVTGTQGREEASYEQYF.

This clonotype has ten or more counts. The CDR3 region has the DNA TGTGCCTGGAGGGGGCCCCGGACAGGGCGCGACTATGGCTACACCTTC. This translates into CAWRGPRTGRDYGYTF. This chain links TRBV30 with TRBJ1-2; TRBD1 matches at 8 bases. Germline V gene sequence: CDR1 GTSNPN, CDR2 SVGIG (reference sequence). The CDR3 is 16 amino acids. V was clipped by 3 bases and J by 3 bases; unmatched bases: 12.

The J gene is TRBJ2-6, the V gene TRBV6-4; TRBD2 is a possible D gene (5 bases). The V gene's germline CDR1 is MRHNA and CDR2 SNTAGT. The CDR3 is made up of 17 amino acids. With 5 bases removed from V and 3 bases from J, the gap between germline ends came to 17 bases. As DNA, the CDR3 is TGTGCCAGCAGTAAAACTAGACTTGGGGTTGGGGCCAACGTCCTGACTTTC. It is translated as CASSKTRLGVGANVLTF.

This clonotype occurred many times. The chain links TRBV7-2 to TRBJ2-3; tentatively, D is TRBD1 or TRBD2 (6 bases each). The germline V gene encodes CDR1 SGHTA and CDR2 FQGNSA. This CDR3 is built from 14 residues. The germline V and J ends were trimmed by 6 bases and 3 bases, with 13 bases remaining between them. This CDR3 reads CASRARRGTDTQYF. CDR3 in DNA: TGTGCCAGCAGGGCTAGGAGGGGGACAGATACGCAGTATTTT.

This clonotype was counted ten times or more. The CDR3 spells CASSLGGFRETQYF. CDR3 bases: TGTGCCAGCAGCTTAGGTGGTTTTCGGGAGACCCAGTACTTC. J is TRBJ2-5 and V is TRBV7-9; D unclear. Looked up from germline, CDR1 is SEHNR and CDR2 is FQNEAQ (reference sequence). The CDR3 runs 14 residues. Trimming took 1 base from V and 5 from J, leaving 11 bases between them.

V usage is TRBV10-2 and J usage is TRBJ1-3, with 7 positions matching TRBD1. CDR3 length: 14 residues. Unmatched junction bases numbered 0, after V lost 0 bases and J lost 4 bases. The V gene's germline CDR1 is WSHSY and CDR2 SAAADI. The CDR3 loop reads CASSESGGGNTIYF. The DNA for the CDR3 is TGCGCCAGCAGTGAGTCAGGGGGCGGAAACACCATATATTTT.

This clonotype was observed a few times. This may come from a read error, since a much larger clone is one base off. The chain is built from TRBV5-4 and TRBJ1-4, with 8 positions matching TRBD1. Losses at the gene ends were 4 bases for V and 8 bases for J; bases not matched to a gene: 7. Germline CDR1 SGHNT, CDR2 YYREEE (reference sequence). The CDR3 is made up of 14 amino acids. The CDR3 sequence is CASSQDRAGEKLFF. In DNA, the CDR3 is TGTGCCAGCAGCCAGGACAGGGCCGGGGAAAAACTGTTTTTT. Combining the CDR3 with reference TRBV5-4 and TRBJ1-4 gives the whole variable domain ETGVTQSPTHLIKTRGQQVTLRCSSQSGHNTVSWYQQALGQGPQFIFQYYREEENGRGNFPPRFSGLQFPNYSSELNVNALELDDSALYLCASSQDRAGEKLFFGSGTQLSVL.

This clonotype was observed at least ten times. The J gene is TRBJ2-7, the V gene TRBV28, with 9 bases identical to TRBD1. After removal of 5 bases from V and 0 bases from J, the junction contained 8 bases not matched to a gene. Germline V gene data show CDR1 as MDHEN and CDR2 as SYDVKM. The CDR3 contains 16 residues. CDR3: CASSPLGQGSSYEQYF. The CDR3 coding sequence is TGTGCCAGCAGTCCCCTGGGACAGGGAAGCTCCTACGAGCAGTACTTC.

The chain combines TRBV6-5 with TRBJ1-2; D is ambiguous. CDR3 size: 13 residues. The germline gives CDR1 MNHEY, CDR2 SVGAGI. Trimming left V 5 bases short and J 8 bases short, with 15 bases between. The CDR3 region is CASSHERLGGYTF. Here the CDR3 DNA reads TGTGCCAGCAGTCACGAGCGCTTGGGAGGCTACACCTTC.

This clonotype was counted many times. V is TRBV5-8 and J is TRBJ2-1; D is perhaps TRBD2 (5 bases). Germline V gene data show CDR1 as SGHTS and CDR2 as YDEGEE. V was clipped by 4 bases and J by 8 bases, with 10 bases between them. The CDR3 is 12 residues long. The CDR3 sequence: CASSNPLDEQFF. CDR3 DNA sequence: TGTGCCAGCAGCAACCCACTAGATGAGCAGTTCTTC.

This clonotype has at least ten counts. CDR3 DNA sequence: TGCAGTATGCCGGGACTAGCGGGCACAGATACGCAGTATTTT. Amino acid sequence: CSMPGLAGTDTQYF. This chain uses TRBV29-1 with TRBJ2-3; TRBD2 matches 11 bases. CDR1 is SQVTM and CDR2 is ANQGSEA in the germline V gene. CDR3 length: 14 residues.

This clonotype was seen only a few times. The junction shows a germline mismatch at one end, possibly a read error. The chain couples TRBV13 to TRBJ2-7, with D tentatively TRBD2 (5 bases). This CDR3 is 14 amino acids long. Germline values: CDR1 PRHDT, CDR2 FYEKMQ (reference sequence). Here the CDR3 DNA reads TGTGCCAGTAGCTCCGGACGCCTAGCATACGAGCAGTACTTC. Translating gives CASSSGRLAYEQYF.

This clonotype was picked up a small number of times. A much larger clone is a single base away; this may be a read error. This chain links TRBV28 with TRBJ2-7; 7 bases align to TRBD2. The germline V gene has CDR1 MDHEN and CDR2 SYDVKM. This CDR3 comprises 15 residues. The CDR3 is CASSSSGASSHEQYF. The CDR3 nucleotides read TGTGCCAGCAGCTCGAGCGGGGCAAGCTCCCACGAGCAGTACTTC.

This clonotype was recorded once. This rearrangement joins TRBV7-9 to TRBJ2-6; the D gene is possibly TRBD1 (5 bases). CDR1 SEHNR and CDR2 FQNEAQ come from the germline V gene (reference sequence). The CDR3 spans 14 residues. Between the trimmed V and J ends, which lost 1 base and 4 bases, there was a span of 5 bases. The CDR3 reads CASSLGTGANVLTF. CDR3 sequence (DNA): TGTGCCAGCAGCTTAGGGACAGGGGCCAACGTCCTGACTTTC.

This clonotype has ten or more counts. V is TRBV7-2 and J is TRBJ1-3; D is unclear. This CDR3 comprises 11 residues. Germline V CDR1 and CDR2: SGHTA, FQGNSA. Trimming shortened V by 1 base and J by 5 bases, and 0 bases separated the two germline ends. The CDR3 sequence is CASSLGNTIYF. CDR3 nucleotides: TGTGCCAGCAGCTTAGGAAACACCATATATTTT.

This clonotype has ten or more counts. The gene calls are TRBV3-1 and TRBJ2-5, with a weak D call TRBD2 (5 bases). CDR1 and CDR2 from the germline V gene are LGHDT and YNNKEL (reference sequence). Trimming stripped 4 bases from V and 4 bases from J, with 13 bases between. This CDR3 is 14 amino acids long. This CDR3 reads CASSPTGIPETQYF. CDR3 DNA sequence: TGTGCCAGCAGCCCTACCGGGATCCCAGAGACCCAGTACTTC.

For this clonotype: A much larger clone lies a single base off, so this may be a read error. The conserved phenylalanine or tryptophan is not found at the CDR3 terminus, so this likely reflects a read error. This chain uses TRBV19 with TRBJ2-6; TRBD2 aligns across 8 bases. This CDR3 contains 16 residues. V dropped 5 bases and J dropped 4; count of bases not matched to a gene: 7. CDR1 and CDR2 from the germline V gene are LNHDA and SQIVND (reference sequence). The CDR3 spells CASSVAGGAGANVLTS. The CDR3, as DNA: TGTGCCAGTAGTGTGGCGGGAGGTGCCGGGGCCAACGTCCTGACTTCC.

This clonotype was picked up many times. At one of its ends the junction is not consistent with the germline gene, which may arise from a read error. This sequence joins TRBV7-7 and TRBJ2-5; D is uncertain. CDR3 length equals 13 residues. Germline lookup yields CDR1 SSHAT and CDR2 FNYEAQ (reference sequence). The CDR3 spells CASSRPGEETQYF. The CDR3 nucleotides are TGTGCTAGCAGCCGCCCTGGGGAAGAGACCCAGTACTTC. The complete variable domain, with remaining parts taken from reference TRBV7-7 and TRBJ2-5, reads GAGVSQSPRYKVTKRGQDVTLRCDPISSHATLYWYQQALGQGPEFLTYFNYEAQPDKSGLPSDRFSAERPEGSISTLTIQRTEQRDSAMYRCASSRPGEETQYFGPGTRLLVL.

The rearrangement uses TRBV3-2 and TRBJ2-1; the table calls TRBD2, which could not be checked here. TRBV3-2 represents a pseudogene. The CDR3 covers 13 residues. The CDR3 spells CASSQMLENEQFF. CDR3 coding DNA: TGTGCCAGCAGCCAGATGCTAGAAAATGAGCAGTTCTTC.

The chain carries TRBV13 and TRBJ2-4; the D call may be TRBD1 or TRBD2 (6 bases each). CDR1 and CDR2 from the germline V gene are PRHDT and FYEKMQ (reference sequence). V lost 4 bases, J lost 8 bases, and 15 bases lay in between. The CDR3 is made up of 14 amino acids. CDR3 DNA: TGTGCCAGCAGCTCGCCCGACAGGAGGGACATTCAGTACTTC. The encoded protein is CASSSPDRRDIQYF.

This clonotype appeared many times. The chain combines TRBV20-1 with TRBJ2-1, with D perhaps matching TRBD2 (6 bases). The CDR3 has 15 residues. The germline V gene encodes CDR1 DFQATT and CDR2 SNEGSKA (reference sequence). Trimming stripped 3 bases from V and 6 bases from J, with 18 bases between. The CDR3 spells CSASTQGYSGNEQFF. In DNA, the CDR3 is TGCAGTGCTAGCACCCAGGGATATAGCGGCAATGAGCAGTTCTTC.

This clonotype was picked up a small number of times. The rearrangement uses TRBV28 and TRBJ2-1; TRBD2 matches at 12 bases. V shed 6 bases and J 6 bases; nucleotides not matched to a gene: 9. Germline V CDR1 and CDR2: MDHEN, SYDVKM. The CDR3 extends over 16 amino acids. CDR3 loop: CASSSLTSGSSNEQFF. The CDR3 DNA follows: TGTGCCAGCAGCTCCCTGACTAGCGGGAGTAGCAATGAGCAGTTCTTC.

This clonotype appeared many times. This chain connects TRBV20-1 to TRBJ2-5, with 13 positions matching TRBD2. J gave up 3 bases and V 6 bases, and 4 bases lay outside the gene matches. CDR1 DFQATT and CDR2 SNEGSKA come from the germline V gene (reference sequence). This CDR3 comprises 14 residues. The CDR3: CSAPGLAGEETQYF. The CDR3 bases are TGCAGTGCACCCGGACTAGCGGGAGAAGAGACCCAGTACTTC.

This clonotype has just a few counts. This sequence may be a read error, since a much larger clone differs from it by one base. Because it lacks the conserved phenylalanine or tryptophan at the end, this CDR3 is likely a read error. The CDR3 sequence: CASSLEAFSYEQYL. In DNA form, the CDR3 reads TGTGCCAGCAGCTTAGAAGCGTTCTCCTACGAGCAGTACCTC. The V and J genes are TRBV7-2 and TRBJ2-7; D is unclear. Trimming cost V 1 base and J 0 bases, with 7 bases left between them. Germline assignment: CDR1 SGHTA and CDR2 FQGNSA. The CDR3 length is 14 residues.

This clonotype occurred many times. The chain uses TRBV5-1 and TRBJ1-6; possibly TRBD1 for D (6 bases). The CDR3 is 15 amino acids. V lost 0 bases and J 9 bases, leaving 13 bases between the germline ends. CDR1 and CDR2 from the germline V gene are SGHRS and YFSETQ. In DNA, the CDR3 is TGCGCCAGCAGCTTGGGGGCAGGGGCCGGTTCACCCCTCCACTTT. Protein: CASSLGAGAGSPLHF.

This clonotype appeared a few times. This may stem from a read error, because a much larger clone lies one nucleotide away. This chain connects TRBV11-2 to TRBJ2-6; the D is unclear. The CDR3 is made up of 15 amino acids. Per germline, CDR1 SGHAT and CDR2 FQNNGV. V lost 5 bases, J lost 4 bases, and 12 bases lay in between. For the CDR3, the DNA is TGTGCCAGCAGCCCCCCCATGGTAGGGGCCAACGTCCTGACTTTC. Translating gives CASSPPMVGANVLTF.

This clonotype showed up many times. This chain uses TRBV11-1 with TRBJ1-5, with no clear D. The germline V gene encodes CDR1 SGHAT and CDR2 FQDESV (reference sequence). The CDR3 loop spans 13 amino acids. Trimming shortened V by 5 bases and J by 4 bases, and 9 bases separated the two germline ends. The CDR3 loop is CASSKSPNQPQHF. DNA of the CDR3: TGTGCCAGCAGCAAAAGTCCAAATCAGCCCCAGCATTTT. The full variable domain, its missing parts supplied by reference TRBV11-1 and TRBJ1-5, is EAEVAQSPRYKITEKSQAVAFWCDPISGHATLYWYRQILGQGPELLVQFQDESVVDDSQLPKDRFSAERLKGVDSTLKIQPAELGDSAMYLCASSKSPNQPQHFGDGTRLSIL.

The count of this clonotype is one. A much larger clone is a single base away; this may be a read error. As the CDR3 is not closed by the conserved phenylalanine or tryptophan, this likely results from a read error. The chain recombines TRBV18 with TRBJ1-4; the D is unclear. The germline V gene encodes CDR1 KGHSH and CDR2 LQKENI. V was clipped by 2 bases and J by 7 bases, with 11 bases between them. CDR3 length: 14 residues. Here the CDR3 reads CASSPNTEGEKLFL. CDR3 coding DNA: TGTGCCAGCTCACCAAATACGGAGGGTGAAAAACTGTTTCTT.